This T cell receptor (beta chain) was found in a study of CD8+CD57+ T cells in acquired aplastic anemia. On the study more broadly: On average, sorted CD4+ and CD8+ cells gave roughly 3 ug of DNA. Study-level points and caveats: For CD8+ Simpson's diversity, patients and controls showed no significant difference. Some 31 shared CD8+ CDR3s appeared highly expressed within patients' immunodominant clones.

TCR beta VDJ and CDR3 were profiled, and genomic DNA was the template. MiXCR, run by TCRdb on the reads, gives a single entry per CDR3 protein. The repertoire has about 120,000 distinct CDR3 sequences, approximately 41% of them found once; the top ten carry around 2.5%. Germline lookup yields CDR1 MNHNS and CDR2 SASEGT. The ends were cut back, 8 bases at V and 14 bases at J, with 16 bases in the middle. This CDR3 contains 12 residues. Patients who underwent sequencing had shown CD8+CD57+ cell expansion by flow cytometry. The enrolled patients all had severe acquired aplastic anemia. This clonotype occurred many times. Its antigen is still unknown.

The source is a human donor with aplastic anemia. The chain uses TRBV6-1 and TRBJ1-6, with D tentatively TRBD1 (5 bases). The source material was sorted CD4+, CD8+, or CD8+CD57+ T cells (not recorded which) from PBMCs. CDR3 amino acids: CASSLGQGALHF. DNA for the CDR3: TGTGCCAGCTCGTTGGGCCAGGGCGCCCTCCACTTT.